Listed below are T cell receptor beta chains from one sample, sequenced in a study of beta chain features in type 1 diabetes. The data were produced by immunoSEQ multiplex PCR, yet TCRdb's version contains in-frame clones alone and is incomplete. This table has under 250,000 clones, 27% appearing once. The sequenced material came from central memory CD4+ T cells from blood. The receptor set was obtained from a man in his thirties or forties in good health. The CDR3 runs from the conserved cysteine through the conserved F or W. The order of the fields is J gene, D gene, V gene, clone size, CDR3 DNA, CDR3 protein. A D gene is named only where the DNA matches it firmly. Where a row states a size, it is once, few, many or the class of an expanded clone; other rows omit it.

j_gene: TRBJ2-1; d_gene: TRBD2; v_gene: TRBV29-1; abundance: NA; CDR3nt: TGCAGCGTTGACATAGGGAGGGATGAGCAGTTCTTC; CDR3aa: CSVDIGRDEQFF
j_gene: TRBJ2-1; d_gene: TRBD1; v_gene: TRBV10-3; abundance: many; CDR3nt: TGTGCCATCAGTGATCGGGACAGGAGGCCTGATGAGCAGTTCTTC; CDR3aa: CAISDRDRRPDEQFF
j_gene: TRBJ1-2; d_gene: NA; v_gene: TRBV19; abundance: NA; CDR3nt: TGTGCCAGTAGTAACGAAATAAAGGGACTGTCTAACTATGGCTACACCTTC; CDR3aa: CASSNEIKGLSNYGYTF
j_gene: TRBJ2-1; d_gene: TRBD1; v_gene: TRBV4-3; abundance: NA; CDR3nt: TGCGCCAGCAGCCAACTAGACAGGGGGGCTCAACAGTTCTTC; CDR3aa: CASSQLDRGAQQFF
j_gene: TRBJ2-3; d_gene: NA; v_gene: TRBV7-2; abundance: few; CDR3nt: TGTGCCAGCAGCTTTCGAGATACGCAGTATTTT; CDR3aa: CASSFRDTQYF
j_gene: TRBJ2-1; d_gene: TRBD1; v_gene: TRBV30; abundance: NA; CDR3nt: TGTGCCTGTAAGGGGGACAGGGGGCTGAACAATGAGCAGTTCTTC; CDR3aa: CACKGDRGLNNEQFF
j_gene: TRBJ2-7; d_gene: NA; v_gene: TRBV30; abundance: NA; CDR3nt: TGTGCCTGGAGTCCTCGCTACGAGCAGTACTTC; CDR3aa: CAWSPRYEQYF
j_gene: TRBJ2-5; d_gene: NA; v_gene: TRBV28; abundance: few; CDR3nt: TGTGCCAGCAGCTCCCTGGACAGAGAAGAGACCCAGTACTTC; CDR3aa: CASSSLDREETQYF
j_gene: TRBJ1-1; d_gene: NA; v_gene: TRBV29-1; abundance: NA; CDR3nt: TGCAGCGTCCATGCCGGGACGAGGAGCACTGAAGCTTTCTTT; CDR3aa: CSVHAGTRSTEAFF
j_gene: TRBJ2-7; d_gene: NA; v_gene: TRBV9; abundance: NA; CDR3nt: TGTGCCAGCAGCGTAGGCTGGGACTCGCAAGACTACGAGCAGTACTTC; CDR3aa: CASSVGWDSQDYEQYF
j_gene: TRBJ2-1; d_gene: TRBD2; v_gene: TRBV2; abundance: NA; CDR3nt: TGTGCCAGTAATGAGCTAGCGGGAGTAAATGAGCAGTTCTTC; CDR3aa: CASNELAGVNEQFF
j_gene: TRBJ2-1; d_gene: TRBD2; v_gene: TRBV9; abundance: NA; CDR3nt: TGTGCCAGCAGCGTGTTCAATAGCGGGAGGTCCTACAATGAGCAGTTCTTC; CDR3aa: CASSVFNSGRSYNEQFF
j_gene: TRBJ1-4; d_gene: NA; v_gene: TRBV30; abundance: NA; CDR3nt: TGTGCCTGGTCGGGGGCGGGTGAAAAACTGTTTTTT; CDR3aa: CAWSGAGEKLFF
j_gene: TRBJ1-1; d_gene: NA; v_gene: TRBV29-1; abundance: NA; CDR3nt: TGCAGCGTATCTATGAGTCACAACACTGAAGCTTTCTTT; CDR3aa: CSVSMSHNTEAFF
j_gene: TRBJ2-4; d_gene: NA; v_gene: TRBV5-1; abundance: few; CDR3nt: TGCGCCAGCAGCTTGATCGGGCGGGATGGCAAAAACATTCAGTACTTC; CDR3aa: CASSLIGRDGKNIQYF
j_gene: TRBJ2-1; d_gene: TRBD2; v_gene: TRBV10-3; abundance: few; CDR3nt: TGTGCCATCAGTGGGACTAGCGGGGCCCGCTCCTACAATGAGCAGTTCTTC; CDR3aa: CAISGTSGARSYNEQFF
j_gene: TRBJ1-1; d_gene: NA; v_gene: TRBV29-1; abundance: NA; CDR3nt: TGCAGCGTTGGTTTGAACACTGAAGCTTTCTTT; CDR3aa: CSVGLNTEAFF
j_gene: TRBJ2-2; d_gene: NA; v_gene: TRBV6-1; abundance: NA; CDR3nt: TGTGCCAGCACTGGGATGGCGAACACCGGGGAGCTGTTTTTT; CDR3aa: CASTGMANTGELFF
j_gene: TRBJ2-3; d_gene: NA; v_gene: TRBV4-2; abundance: NA; CDR3nt: TGTGCCAGCAGCCGGGACGGGTCGGGAGATACGCAGTATTTT; CDR3aa: CASSRDGSGDTQYF
j_gene: TRBJ2-1; d_gene: TRBD2; v_gene: TRBV7-9; abundance: NA; CDR3nt: TGTGCCAGCAGCTTAAGTAGCGGGGGCCTCAATGAGCAGTTCTTC; CDR3aa: CASSLSSGGLNEQFF
j_gene: TRBJ2-5; d_gene: TRBD1; v_gene: TRBV29-1; abundance: NA; CDR3nt: TGCAGCGTTGAGGTTTACAGGGGGGAGACCCAGTACTTC; CDR3aa: CSVEVYRGETQYF
j_gene: TRBJ2-1; d_gene: NA; v_gene: TRBV2; abundance: many; CDR3nt: TGTGCCAGCAGTTGGATTAATGAGCAGTTCTTC; CDR3aa: CASSWINEQFF
j_gene: TRBJ2-5; d_gene: NA; v_gene: TRBV30; abundance: NA; CDR3nt: TGTGCCTGGAGTGTAGCTAATATCAGGGTGGAGACCCAGTACTTC; CDR3aa: CAWSVANIRVETQYF
j_gene: TRBJ1-2; d_gene: NA; v_gene: TRBV15; abundance: NA; CDR3nt: TGTGCCACCAGCAGAGATGGCCAGGGGTACTATGGCTACACCTTC; CDR3aa: CATSRDGQGYYGYTF
j_gene: TRBJ2-7; d_gene: NA; v_gene: TRBV5-4; abundance: NA; CDR3nt: TGTGCCAGCAGCTTGGGTAGCGGACAACCCTACGAGCAGTACTTC; CDR3aa: CASSLGSGQPYEQYF
j_gene: TRBJ1-1; d_gene: NA; v_gene: TRBV7-9; abundance: NA; CDR3nt: TGTGCCAGCAGCCCAGGGGTGGGAGAAGCTTTCTTT; CDR3aa: CASSPGVGEAFF
j_gene: TRBJ2-2; d_gene: TRBD1; v_gene: TRBV6-6; abundance: few; CDR3nt: TGTGCCAGCAAGCAGGGGGACACCGGGGAGCTGTTTTTT; CDR3aa: CASKQGDTGELFF
j_gene: TRBJ2-7; d_gene: NA; v_gene: TRBV11-2; abundance: NA; CDR3nt: TGTGCCAGCAAGCTGGGGCAGGTAGGGATCTACGAGCAGTACTTC; CDR3aa: CASKLGQVGIYEQYF
j_gene: TRBJ2-4; d_gene: TRBD1; v_gene: TRBV19; abundance: many; CDR3nt: TGTGCCAGTAGGGCTACAGGGGTGGACATTCAGTACTTC; CDR3aa: CASRATGVDIQYF